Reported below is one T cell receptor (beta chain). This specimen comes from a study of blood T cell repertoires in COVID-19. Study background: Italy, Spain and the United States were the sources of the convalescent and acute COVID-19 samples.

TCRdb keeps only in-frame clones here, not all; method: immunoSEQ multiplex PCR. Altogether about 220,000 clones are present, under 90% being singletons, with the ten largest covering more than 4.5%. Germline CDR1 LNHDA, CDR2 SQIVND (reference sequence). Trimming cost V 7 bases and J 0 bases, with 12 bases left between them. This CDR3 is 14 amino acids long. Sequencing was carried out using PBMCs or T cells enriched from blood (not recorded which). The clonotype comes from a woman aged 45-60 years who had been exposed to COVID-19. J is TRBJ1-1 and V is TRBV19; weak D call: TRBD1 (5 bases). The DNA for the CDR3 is TGTGCCAGTACGCTGTGGGGGGTGAACACTGAAGCTTTCTTT. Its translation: CASTLWGVNTEAFF.